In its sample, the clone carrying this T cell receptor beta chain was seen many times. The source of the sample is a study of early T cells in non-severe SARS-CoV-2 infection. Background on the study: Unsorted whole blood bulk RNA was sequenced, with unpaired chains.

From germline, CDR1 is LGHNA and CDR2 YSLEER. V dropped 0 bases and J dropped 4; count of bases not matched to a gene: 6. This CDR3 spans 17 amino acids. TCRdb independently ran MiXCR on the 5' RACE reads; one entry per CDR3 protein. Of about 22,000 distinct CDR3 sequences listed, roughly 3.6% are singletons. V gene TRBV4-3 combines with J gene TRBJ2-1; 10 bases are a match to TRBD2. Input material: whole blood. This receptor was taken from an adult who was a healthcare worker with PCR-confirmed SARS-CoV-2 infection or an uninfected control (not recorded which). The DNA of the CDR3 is TGCGCCAGCAGCCAAGAAAAAGCGGGAGGGAGTTACAATGAGCAGTTCTTC. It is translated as CASSQEKAGGSYNEQFF.